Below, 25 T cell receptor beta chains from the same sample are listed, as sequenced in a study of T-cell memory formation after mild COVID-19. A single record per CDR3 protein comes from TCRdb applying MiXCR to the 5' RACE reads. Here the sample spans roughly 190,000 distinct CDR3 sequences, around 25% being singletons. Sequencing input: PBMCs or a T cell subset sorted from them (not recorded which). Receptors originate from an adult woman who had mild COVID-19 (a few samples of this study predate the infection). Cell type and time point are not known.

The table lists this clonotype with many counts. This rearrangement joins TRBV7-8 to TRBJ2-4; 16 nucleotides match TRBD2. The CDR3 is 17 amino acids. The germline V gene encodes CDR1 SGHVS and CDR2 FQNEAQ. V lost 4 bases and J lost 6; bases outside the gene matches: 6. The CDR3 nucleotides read TGTGCCAGCAGCTCCGGGACTAGCGGGGGGGCCCTAAACATTCAGTACTTC. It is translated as CASSSGTSGGALNIQYF.

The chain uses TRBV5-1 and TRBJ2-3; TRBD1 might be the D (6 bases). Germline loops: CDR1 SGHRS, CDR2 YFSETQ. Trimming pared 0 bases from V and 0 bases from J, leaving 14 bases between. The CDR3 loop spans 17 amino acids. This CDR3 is CASSLGSGTTSTDTQYF. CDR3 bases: TGCGCCAGCAGCTTGGGTTCAGGGACAACTAGCACAGATACGCAGTATTTT. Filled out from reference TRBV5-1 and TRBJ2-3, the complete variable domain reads KAGVTQTPRYLIKTRGQQVTLSCSPISGHRSVSWYQQTPGQGLQFLFEYFSETQRNKGNFPGRFSGRQFSNSRSEMNVSTLELGDSALYLCASSLGSGTTSTDTQYFGPGTRLTVL.

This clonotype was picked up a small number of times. The CDR3 sequence is CASSTGTGGRSYEQYF. The CDR3 nucleotides read TGCGCCAGCAGCACCGGGACAGGGGGCCGGTCCTACGAGCAGTACTTC. The chain recombines TRBV5-1 with TRBJ2-7, with 12 bases aligning to TRBD1. The V segment lost 4 bases and the J segment 1 base; nucleotides outside the gene matches: 6. CDR3 size: 16 residues. CDR1 and CDR2 from the germline V gene are SGHRS and YFSETQ.

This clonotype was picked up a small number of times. This CDR3 is CASSLGYTYGYTF. Written as DNA, the CDR3 is TGTGCCAGCAGCTTAGGTTACACCTATGGCTACACCTTC. The gene calls are TRBV7-8 and TRBJ1-2, with unresolved D. V shed 1 base and J shed 4 bases, with 7 bases lying between them. The germline V gene has CDR1 SGHVS and CDR2 FQNEAQ. The CDR3 has 13 residues.

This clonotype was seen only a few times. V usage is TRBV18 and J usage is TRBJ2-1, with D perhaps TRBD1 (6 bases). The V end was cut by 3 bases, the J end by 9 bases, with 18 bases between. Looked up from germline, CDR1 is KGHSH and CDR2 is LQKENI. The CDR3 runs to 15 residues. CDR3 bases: TGTGCCAGCTCACCGTCGAGGGGGAGTGAGGCTGAGCAGTTCTTC. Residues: CASSPSRGSEAEQFF.

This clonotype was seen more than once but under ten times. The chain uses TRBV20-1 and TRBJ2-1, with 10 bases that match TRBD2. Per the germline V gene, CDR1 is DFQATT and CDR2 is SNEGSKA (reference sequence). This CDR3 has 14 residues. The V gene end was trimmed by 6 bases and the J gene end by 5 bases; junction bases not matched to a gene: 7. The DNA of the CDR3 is TGCAGTGCCGGACTAGCGGCGGCCAACAATGAGCAGTTCTTC. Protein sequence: CSAGLAAANNEQFF.

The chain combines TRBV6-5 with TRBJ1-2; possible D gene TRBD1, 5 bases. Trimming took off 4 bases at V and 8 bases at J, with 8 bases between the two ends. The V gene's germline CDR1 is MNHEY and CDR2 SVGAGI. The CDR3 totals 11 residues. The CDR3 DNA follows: TGTGCCAGCAGTTCCCAGGGCGGCTACACCTTC. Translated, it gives CASSSQGGYTF.

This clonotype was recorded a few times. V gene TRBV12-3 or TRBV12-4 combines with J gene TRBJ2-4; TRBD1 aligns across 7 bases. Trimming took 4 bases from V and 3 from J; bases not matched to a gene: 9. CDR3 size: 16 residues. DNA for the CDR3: TGTGCCAGCAGTTCGACAGGGAATATCGGCAAAAACATTCAGTACTTC. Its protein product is CASSSTGNIGKNIQYF.

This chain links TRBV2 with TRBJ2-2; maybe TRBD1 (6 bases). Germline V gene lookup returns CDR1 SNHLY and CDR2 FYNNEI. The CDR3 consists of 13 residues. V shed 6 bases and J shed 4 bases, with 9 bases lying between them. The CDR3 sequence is CASSQGFTGELFF. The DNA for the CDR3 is TGTGCCAGCAGCCAGGGGTTCACCGGGGAGCTGTTTTTT.

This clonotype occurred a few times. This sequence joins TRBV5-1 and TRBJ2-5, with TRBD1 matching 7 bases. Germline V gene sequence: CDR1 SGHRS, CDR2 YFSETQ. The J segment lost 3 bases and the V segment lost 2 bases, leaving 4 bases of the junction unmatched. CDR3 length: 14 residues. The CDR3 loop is CASSFLDREETQYF. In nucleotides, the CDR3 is TGCGCCAGCAGCTTCCTTGACAGGGAAGAGACCCAGTACTTC. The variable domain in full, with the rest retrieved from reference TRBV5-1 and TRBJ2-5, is KAGVTQTPRYLIKTRGQQVTLSCSPISGHRSVSWYQQTPGQGLQFLFEYFSETQRNKGNFPGRFSGRQFSNSRSEMNVSTLELGDSALYLCASSFLDREETQYFGPGTRLLVL.

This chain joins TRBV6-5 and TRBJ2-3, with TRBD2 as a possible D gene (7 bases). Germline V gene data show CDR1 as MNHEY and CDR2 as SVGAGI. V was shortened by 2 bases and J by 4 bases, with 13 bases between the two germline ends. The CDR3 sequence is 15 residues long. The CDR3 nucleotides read TGTGCCAGCAGTTACCGGGGGGCACTGGCAGATACGCAGTATTTT. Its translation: CASSYRGALADTQYF.

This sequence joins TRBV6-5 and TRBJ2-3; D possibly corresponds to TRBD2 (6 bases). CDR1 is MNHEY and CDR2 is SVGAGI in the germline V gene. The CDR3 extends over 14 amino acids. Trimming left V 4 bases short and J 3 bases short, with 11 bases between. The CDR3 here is CASSFRRVTDTQYF. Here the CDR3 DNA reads TGTGCCAGCAGTTTTAGGAGGGTAACAGATACGCAGTATTTT.

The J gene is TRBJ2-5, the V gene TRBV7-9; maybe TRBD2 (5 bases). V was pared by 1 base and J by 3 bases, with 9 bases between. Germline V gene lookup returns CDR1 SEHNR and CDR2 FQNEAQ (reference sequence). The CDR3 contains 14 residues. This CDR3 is CASSLVDFEETQYF. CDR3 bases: TGTGCCAGCAGCTTAGTGGACTTCGAAGAGACCCAGTACTTC. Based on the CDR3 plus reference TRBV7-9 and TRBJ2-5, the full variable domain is DTGVSQNPRHKITKRGQNVTFRCDPISEHNRLYWYRQTLGQGPEFLTYFQNEAQLEKSRLLSDRFSAERPKGSFSTLEIQRTEQGDSAMYLCASSLVDFEETQYFGPGTRLLVL.

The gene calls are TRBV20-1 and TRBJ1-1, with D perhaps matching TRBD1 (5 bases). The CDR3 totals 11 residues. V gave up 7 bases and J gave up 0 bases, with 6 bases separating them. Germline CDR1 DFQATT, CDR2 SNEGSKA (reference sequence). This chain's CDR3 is CSVRVNTEAFF. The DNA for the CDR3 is TGCAGTGTCAGGGTGAACACTGAAGCTTTCTTT.

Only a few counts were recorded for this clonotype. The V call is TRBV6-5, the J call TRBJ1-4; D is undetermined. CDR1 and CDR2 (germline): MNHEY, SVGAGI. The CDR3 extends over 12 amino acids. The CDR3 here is CPSGRSNEKLFF. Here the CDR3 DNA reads TGTCCGAGTGGCAGGAGTAATGAAAAACTGTTTTTT.

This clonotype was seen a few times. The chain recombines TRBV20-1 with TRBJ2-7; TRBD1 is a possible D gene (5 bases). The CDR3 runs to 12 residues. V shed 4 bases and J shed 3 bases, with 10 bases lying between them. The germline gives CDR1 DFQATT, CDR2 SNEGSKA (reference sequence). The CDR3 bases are TGCAGTGCTAAAAGGGGCGGCTACGAGCAGTACTTC. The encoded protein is CSAKRGGYEQYF.

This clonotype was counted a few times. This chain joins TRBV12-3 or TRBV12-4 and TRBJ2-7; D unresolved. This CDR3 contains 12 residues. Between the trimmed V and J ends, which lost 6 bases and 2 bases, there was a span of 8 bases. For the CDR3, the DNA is TGTGCCAGCAGCTTCCAGACCTACGAGCAGTACTTC. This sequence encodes CASSFQTYEQYF.

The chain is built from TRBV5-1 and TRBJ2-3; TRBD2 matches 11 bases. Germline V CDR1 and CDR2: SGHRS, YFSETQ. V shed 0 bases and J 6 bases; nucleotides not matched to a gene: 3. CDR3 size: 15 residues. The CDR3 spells CASSLDSGGADTQYF. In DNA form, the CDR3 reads TGCGCCAGCAGCTTGGATAGCGGGGGGGCGGATACGCAGTATTTT.

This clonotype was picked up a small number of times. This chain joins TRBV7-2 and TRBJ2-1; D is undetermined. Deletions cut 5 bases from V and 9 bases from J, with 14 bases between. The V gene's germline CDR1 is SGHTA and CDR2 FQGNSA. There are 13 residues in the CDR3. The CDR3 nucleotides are TGTGCCAGCAGCCTAGAGGCTGGCTCTGAGCAGTTCTTC. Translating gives CASSLEAGSEQFF.

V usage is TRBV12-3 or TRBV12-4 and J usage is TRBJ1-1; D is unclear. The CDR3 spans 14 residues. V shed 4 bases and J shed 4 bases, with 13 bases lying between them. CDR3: CASSSTGRVTEAFF. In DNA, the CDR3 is TGTGCCAGCAGTTCAACCGGCAGAGTCACTGAAGCTTTCTTT.

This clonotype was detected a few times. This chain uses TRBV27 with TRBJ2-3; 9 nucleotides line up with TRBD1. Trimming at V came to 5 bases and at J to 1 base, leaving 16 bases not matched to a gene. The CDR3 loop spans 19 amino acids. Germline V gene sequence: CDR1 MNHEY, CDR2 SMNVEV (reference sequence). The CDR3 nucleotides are TGTGCCAGCAGTCCGCTTTGGGACAGGGAGGGGACGGGCACAGATACGCAGTATTTT. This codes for CASSPLWDREGTGTDTQYF.

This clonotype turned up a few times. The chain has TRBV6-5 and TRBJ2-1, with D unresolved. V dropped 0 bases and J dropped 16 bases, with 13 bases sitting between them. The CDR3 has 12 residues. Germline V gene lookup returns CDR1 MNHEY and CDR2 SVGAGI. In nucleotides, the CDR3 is TGTGCCAGCAGTTACTCGAAGGATTATACCTTCTTC. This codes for CASSYSKDYTFF.

DNA for the CDR3: TGTGCCTGGAGTGATAAACTAGCGGGAGGGCCTAGTAATGAGCAGTTCTTC. It encodes CAWSDKLAGGPSNEQFF. This sequence joins TRBV30 and TRBJ2-1; 13 bases fit TRBD2. In germline, CDR1 is GTSNPN, CDR2 SVGIG (reference sequence). The CDR3 is 17 amino acids. The J segment lost 7 bases and the V segment lost 1 base, leaving 10 bases of the junction unmatched.

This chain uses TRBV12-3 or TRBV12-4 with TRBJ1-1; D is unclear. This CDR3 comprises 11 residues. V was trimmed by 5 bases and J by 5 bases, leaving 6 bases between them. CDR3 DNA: TGTGCCAGCAGTCCAAGAACTGAAGCTTTCTTT. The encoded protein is CASSPRTEAFF.

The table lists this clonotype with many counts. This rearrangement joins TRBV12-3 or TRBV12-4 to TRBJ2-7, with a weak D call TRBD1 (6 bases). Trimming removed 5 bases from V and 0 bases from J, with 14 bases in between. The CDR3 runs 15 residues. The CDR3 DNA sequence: TGTGCCAGCAGTCCACAGGGTTTTACCTCCTACGAGCAGTACTTC. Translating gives CASSPQGFTSYEQYF.